This T cell receptor (beta chain) derives from a study of blood T cell repertoires in COVID-19. Study overall: Researchers got acute and convalescent COVID-19 samples from the United States, Italy and Spain.

In the study's own analysis: From reference gene primer amplification, estimates of nucleated cell counts were derived. Repertoires were generated with immunoSEQ multiplex PCR, while TCRdb's copy carries only in-frame clones and drops some. The D gene and trimming were derived from the DNA, and the V and J assignments and clone size from that table. The data show a few hundred thousand clones, with about 87% seen just once and 10% to 15% held by the top ten. Trimming left V 2 bases short and J 0 bases short, with 12 bases between. CDR1 is SGDLS, CDR2 YYNGEE, per germline. CDR3 size: 16 residues. The receptor was derived from a woman aged 45-65 years with COVID-19, enrolled during active disease. The chain joins TRBV9 to TRBJ2-1, with D possibly matching TRBD2 (6 bases). The source material was peripheral blood. Here the CDR3 reads CASSVGGDSSYNEQFF. The CDR3 coding sequence is TGTGCCAGCAGCGTGGGCGGGGATAGCTCCTACAATGAGCAGTTCTTC.